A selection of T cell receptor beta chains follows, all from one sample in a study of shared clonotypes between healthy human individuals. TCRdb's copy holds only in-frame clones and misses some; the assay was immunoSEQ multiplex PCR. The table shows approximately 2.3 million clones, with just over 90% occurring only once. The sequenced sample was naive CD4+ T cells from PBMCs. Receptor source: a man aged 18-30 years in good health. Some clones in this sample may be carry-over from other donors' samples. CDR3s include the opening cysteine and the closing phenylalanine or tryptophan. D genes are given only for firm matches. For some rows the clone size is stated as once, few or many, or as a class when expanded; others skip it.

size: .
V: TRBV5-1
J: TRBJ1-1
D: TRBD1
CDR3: CASKGAGDTEAFF
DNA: TGCGCCAGCAAGGGGGCTGGGGACACTGAAGCTTTCTTT

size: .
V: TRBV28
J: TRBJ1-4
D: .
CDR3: CASSLGSRIALFF
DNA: TGTGCCAGCAGTTTGGGTAGCCGGATCGCCCTGTTTTTT

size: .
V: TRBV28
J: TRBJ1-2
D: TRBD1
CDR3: CASRGQGHGYTF
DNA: TGTGCCAGCAGGGGACAGGGTCATGGCTACACCTTC

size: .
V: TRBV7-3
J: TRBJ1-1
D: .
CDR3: CASSGDLNTEAFF
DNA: TGTGCCAGCAGCGGAGATCTGAACACTGAAGCTTTCTTT

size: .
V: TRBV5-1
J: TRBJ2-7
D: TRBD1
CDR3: CASSWDRSYEQYF
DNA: TGCGCCAGCAGCTGGGACAGGTCCTACGAGCAGTACTTC

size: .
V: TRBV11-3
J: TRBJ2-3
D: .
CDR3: CASSLGQGSRTQYF
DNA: TGTGCCAGCAGCTTAGGCCAGGGCAGCCGTACGCAGTATTTT

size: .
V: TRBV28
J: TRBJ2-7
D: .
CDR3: CASSKGGSAYEQYF
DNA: TGTGCCAGCAGTAAGGGGGGGTCTGCCTACGAGCAGTACTTC

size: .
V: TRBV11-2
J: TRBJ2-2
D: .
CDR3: CASSLDRQGQLFF
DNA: TGTGCCAGCAGCTTAGATAGGCAGGGGCAGCTGTTTTTT

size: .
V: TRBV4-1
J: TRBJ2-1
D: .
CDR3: CASSLNQNRGADEQFF
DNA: TGCGCCAGCAGCTTAAATCAAAACAGAGGCGCCGATGAGCAGTTCTTC

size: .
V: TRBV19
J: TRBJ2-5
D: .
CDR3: CASSIAGARETQYF
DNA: TGTGCCAGTAGTATAGCAGGGGCAAGGGAGACCCAGTACTTC

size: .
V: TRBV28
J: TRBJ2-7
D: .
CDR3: CASSSQGAGFYEQYF
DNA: TGTGCCAGCAGTTCCCAGGGTGCAGGGTTCTACGAGCAGTACTTC

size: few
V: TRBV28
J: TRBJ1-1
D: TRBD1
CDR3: CASSPGTGNTEAFF
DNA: TGTGCCAGCAGTCCCGGGACAGGGAACACTGAAGCTTTCTTT

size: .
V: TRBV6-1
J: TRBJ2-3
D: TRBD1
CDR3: CASTPRTGMDTQYF
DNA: TGTGCCAGCACCCCGAGGACAGGGATGGATACGCAGTATTTT

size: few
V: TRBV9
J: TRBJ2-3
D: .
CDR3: CASSKAPVSTDTQYF
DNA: TGTGCCAGCAGCAAAGCCCCGGTCTCCACAGATACGCAGTATTTT

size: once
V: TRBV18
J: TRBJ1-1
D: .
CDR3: CASSPQVGSEAFF
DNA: TGTGCCAGCTCACCCCAGGTAGGCTCAGAAGCTTTCTTT

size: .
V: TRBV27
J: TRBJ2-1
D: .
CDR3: CASSGRTGEQFF
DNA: TGTGCCAGCAGTGGGAGGACGGGTGAGCAGTTCTTC

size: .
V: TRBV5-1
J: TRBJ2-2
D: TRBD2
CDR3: CASSSDEAGSGTGELFF
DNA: TGCGCCAGCAGCTCCGACGAAGCGGGATCGGGCACCGGGGAGCTGTTTTTT

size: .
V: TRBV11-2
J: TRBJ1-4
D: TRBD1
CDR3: CASSRQGDGEKLFF
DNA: TGTGCCAGCAGTCGACAGGGAGATGGTGAAAAACTGTTTTTT

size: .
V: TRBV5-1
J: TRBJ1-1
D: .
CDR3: CASSLARGRTEAFF
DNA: TGCGCCAGCAGCTTGGCCCGGGGGCGGACTGAAGCTTTCTTT

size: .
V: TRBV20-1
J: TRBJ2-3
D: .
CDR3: CSAGRSGTQYF
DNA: TGCAGTGCAGGGAGATCGGGCACGCAGTATTTT

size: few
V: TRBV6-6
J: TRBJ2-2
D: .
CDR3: CASSPESPDTGELFF
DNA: TGTGCCAGCAGTCCTGAGAGCCCAGACACCGGGGAGCTGTTTTTT

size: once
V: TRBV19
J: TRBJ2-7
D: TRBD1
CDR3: CASSPQGAHYEQYF
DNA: TGTGCCAGTAGTCCACAGGGGGCCCACTACGAGCAGTACTTC

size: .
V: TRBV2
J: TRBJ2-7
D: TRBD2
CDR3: CASRETSGSYEQYF
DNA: TGTGCCAGCAGGGAGACTAGCGGCTCCTACGAGCAGTACTTC

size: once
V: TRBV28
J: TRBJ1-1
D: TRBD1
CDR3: CASSLRAGGLSEAFF
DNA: TGTGCCAGCAGTTTACGGGCAGGGGGCTTATCTGAAGCTTTCTTT

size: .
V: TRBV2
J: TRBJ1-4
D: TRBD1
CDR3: CASRSQGGGEKLFF
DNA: TGTGCCAGCAGATCACAGGGGGGAGGTGAAAAACTGTTTTTT

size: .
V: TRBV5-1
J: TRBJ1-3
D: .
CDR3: CASSLAAANTIYF
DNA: TGCGCCAGCAGCTTGGCAGCAGCAAACACCATATATTTT

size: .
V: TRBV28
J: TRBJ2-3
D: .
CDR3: CASSSLAGFNTDTQYF
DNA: TGTGCCAGCAGTTCCCTCGCAGGTTTTAACACAGATACGCAGTATTTT

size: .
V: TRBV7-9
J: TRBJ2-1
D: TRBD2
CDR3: CASSLTREGVEQFF
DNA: TGTGCCAGCAGCTTAACGCGGGAGGGTGTTGAGCAGTTCTTC

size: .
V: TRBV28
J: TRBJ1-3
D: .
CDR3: CASTESLSGNTIYF
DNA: TGTGCCAGCACGGAGAGCCTCTCTGGAAACACCATATATTTT

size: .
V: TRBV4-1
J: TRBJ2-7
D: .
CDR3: CASSQFGSGGGGSYEQYF
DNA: TGCGCCAGCAGCCAATTCGGGAGTGGGGGCGGGGGCTCCTACGAGCAGTACTTC

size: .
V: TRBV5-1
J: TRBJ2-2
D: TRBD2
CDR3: CASSLASGRALSGELFF
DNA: TGCGCCAGCAGCTTGGCCAGCGGGAGGGCCCTCAGCGGGGAGCTGTTTTTT

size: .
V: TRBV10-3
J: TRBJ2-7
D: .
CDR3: CATEDNSYEQYF
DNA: TGTGCCACCGAAGACAACTCCTACGAGCAGTACTTC

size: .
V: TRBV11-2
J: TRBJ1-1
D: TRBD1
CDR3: CASSLSQGTRKGEAFF
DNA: TGTGCCAGCAGCTTATCACAGGGGACCCGAAAGGGTGAAGCTTTCTTT

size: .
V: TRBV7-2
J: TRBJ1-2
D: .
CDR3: CASSFYTPAAVYGYTF
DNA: TGTGCCAGCAGCTTTTACACGCCAGCTGCTGTATATGGCTACACCTTC

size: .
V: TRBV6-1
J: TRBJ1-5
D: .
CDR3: CASSVLLRTAWEPQHF
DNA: TGTGCCAGCAGTGTTTTGTTGAGGACAGCCTGGGAGCCCCAGCATTTT

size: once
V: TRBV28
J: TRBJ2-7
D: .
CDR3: CASTSYSGYLYEQYF
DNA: TGTGCCAGCACCTCATATAGCGGCTACCTCTACGAGCAGTACTTC

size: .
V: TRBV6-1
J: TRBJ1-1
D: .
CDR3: CASSDPVRGNTEAFF
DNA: TGTGCCAGCAGTGACCCCGTGCGTGGGAACACTGAAGCTTTCTTT

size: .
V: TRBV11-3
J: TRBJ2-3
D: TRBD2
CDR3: CASSSRTSGTPDTQYF
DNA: TGTGCCAGCAGCTCGAGGACTAGCGGGACGCCAGATACGCAGTATTTT

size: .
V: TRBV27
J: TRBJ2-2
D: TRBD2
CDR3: CASSSIPKTSGRAGDTGELFF
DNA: TGTGCCAGCAGTTCAATCCCCAAGACTAGCGGGAGGGCCGGGGACACCGGGGAGCTGTTTTTT

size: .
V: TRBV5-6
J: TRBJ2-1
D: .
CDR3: CASSFRTKGAEQFF
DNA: TGTGCCAGCAGCTTCCGGACCAAAGGGGCTGAGCAGTTCTTC

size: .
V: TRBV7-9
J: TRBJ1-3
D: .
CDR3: CASSLEGSSGNTIYF
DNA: TGTGCCAGCAGCTTAGAAGGGAGCTCTGGAAACACCATATATTTT

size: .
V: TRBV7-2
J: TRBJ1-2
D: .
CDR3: CASSLGGPLGHYGYTF
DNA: TGTGCCAGCAGCTTAGGAGGCCCGTTAGGGCACTATGGCTACACCTTC

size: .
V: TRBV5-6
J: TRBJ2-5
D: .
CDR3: CASSYQTGADPRETQYF
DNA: TGTGCCAGCAGCTACCAAACCGGGGCAGATCCCCGGGAGACCCAGTACTTC

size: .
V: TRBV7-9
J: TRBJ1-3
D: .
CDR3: CASSVGGSGNTIYF
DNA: TGTGCCAGCAGTGTTGGGGGGAGTGGAAACACCATATATTTT

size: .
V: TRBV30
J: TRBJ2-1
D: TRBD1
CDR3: CAWDRDRQYNEQFF
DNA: TGTGCCTGGGACCGGGACAGGCAATACAATGAGCAGTTCTTC

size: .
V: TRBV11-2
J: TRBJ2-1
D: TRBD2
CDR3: CASSSDIGREDEQFF
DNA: TGTGCCAGCAGCTCCGATATCGGTCGGGAGGACGAGCAGTTCTTC

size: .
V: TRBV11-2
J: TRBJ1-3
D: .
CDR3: CASSPDRGNTIYF
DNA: TGTGCCAGCAGCCCCGACAGGGGAAACACCATATATTTT

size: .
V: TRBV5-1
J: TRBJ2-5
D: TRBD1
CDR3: CASSRGQGLETQYF
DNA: TGCGCCAGCAGCCGCGGACAGGGTTTAGAGACCCAGTACTTC